The rows below give T cell receptor beta chains drawn from one sample of a study of cytomegalovirus exposure and HLA in healthy donors. Measured with immunoSEQ multiplex PCR; TCRdb has only the in-frame clones, and not every one. This table holds around 130,000 clones, 70% to 80% found once. Material for sequencing was PBMCs. The receptors derive from a woman between 45 and 60 years old in good health and CMV-seronegative. CDR3s leave out the opening cysteine and the closing phenylalanine or tryptophan.

V gene,J gene,CDR3 protein
TRBV10-3,TRBJ1-3,AISERDRGSGNTIY
TRBV5-1,TRBJ2-7,ASSLEGSAYEQY
TRBV6-1,TRBJ1-2,ASRETGTEYGYT
TRBV6-1,TRBJ1-6,ASSDQGGNSPLH
TRBV10-3,TRBJ1-5,AISDPAGDRGLREPQH
TRBV27,TRBJ2-1,ASSIDQGSYNEQF
TRBV4-2,TRBJ1-3,ASSRPTGDSGNTIY
TRBV9,TRBJ2-1,ASSVPAGGAVSEQF
TRBV19,TRBJ2-3,ASSPRRGAGGQDTQY
TRBV6-4,TRBJ1-1,ASSDSPPGWNTEAF
TRBV7-3,TRBJ2-1,ASRLQGQYNEQF
TRBV7-3,TRBJ2-7,ASSLDRDSPRY
TRBV10-3,TRBJ1-1,AISGPGGAGNTEAF
TRBV5-4,TRBJ1-1,ASSFAGIENTEAF